The rows below give T cell receptor beta chains drawn from one sample of a study of a mutant IDH1 vaccine in newly diagnosed glioma. TCRdb's table, derived via immunoSEQ multiplex PCR, lists solely in-frame clones and lacks some. Of 45,000 to 55,000 clones listed, 76% were seen once; the top ten hold 12%. These receptors are not linked to any known antigen. The specimen was PBMCs, collected from a glioma patient whose treatment included an IDH1 peptide vaccine. The receptor set was obtained from a man aged 35 to 55 with glioma. The CDR3 runs from the conserved cysteine through the conserved F or W. A D gene is named only where the DNA matches it firmly. A clone size is listed for some rows: how often the clone was seen (once, few, many), or a class if it is expanded.

cdr3_nt: TGCAGCGTTGGACGGACTAACTATGGCTACACCTTC
cdr3_aa: CSVGRTNYGYTF
clone_size: NA
cdr3_length: 12
d_call: NA
v_call: TRBV29-1
j_call: TRBJ1-2

cdr3_nt: TGTGCCAGTAGTATCCGGGAAGCCCACAATGAGCAGTTCTTC
cdr3_aa: CASSIREAHNEQFF
clone_size: NA
cdr3_length: 14
d_call: NA
v_call: TRBV19
j_call: TRBJ2-1

cdr3_nt: TGCAGCGTTGGTAGGGACAGGGATTACAATGAGCAGTTCTTC
cdr3_aa: CSVGRDRDYNEQFF
clone_size: NA
cdr3_length: 14
d_call: TRBD1
v_call: TRBV29-1
j_call: TRBJ2-1

cdr3_nt: TGTGCCAGCAGCCTGAATCTAGGGGGCACAGATACGCAGTATTTT
cdr3_aa: CASSLNLGGTDTQYF
clone_size: NA
cdr3_length: 15
d_call: NA
v_call: TRBV14
j_call: TRBJ2-3

cdr3_nt: TGTGCCAGCAAAACCACAGGGTATAGAGCTTTCTTT
cdr3_aa: CASKTTGYRAFF
clone_size: NA
cdr3_length: 12
d_call: NA
v_call: TRBV6-5
j_call: TRBJ1-1

cdr3_nt: TGTGCCAGCAGGCTACAGGGCCCGAACACTGAAGCTTTCTTT
cdr3_aa: CASRLQGPNTEAFF
clone_size: NA
cdr3_length: 14
d_call: NA
v_call: TRBV27
j_call: TRBJ1-1

cdr3_nt: TGTGCCAGTAGTGGGGGGACACAAGAGACCCAGTACTTC
cdr3_aa: CASSGGTQETQYF
clone_size: NA
cdr3_length: 13
d_call: NA
v_call: TRBV19
j_call: TRBJ2-5

cdr3_nt: TGTGCCAGCAGCTCGGGGACAGGGGGCTATGGAGCGCCCCAGCATTTT
cdr3_aa: CASSSGTGGYGAPQHF
clone_size: few
cdr3_length: 16
d_call: TRBD1
v_call: TRBV7-2
j_call: TRBJ1-5

cdr3_nt: TGTGCCAGCAGCTGGGACTCAGATACGCAGTATTTT
cdr3_aa: CASSWDSDTQYF
clone_size: NA
cdr3_length: 12
d_call: NA
v_call: TRBV5-4
j_call: TRBJ2-3

cdr3_nt: TGTGCCAGCAGTGCAGACAGGGGAAGCAATCAGCCCCAGCATTTT
cdr3_aa: CASSADRGSNQPQHF
clone_size: many
cdr3_length: 15
d_call: TRBD1
v_call: TRBV28
j_call: TRBJ1-5

cdr3_nt: TGTGCCAGCAGCCCTAGAGCGGGAACCGGGGAGCTGTTTTTT
cdr3_aa: CASSPRAGTGELFF
clone_size: few
cdr3_length: 14
d_call: TRBD2
v_call: TRBV7-9
j_call: TRBJ2-2

cdr3_nt: TGTGCCAGCAGCTTGGCCGGGACAGGATCTGGGTATGGCTACACCTTC
cdr3_aa: CASSLAGTGSGYGYTF
clone_size: NA
cdr3_length: 16
d_call: TRBD1
v_call: TRBV5-6
j_call: TRBJ1-2

cdr3_nt: TGTGCCAGCAGCCCCTCCCGCACAGGAAACTATGGCTACACCTTC
cdr3_aa: CASSPSRTGNYGYTF
clone_size: NA
cdr3_length: 15
d_call: NA
v_call: TRBV5-4
j_call: TRBJ1-2

cdr3_nt: TGTGCCAGCAGTTTATCATCCTACAATGAGCAGTTCTTC
cdr3_aa: CASSLSSYNEQFF
clone_size: NA
cdr3_length: 13
d_call: NA
v_call: TRBV27
j_call: TRBJ2-1

cdr3_nt: TGTGCCAGCAGAGAGGGGTATCCTGAAGCTTTCTTT
cdr3_aa: CASREGYPEAFF
clone_size: NA
cdr3_length: 12
d_call: NA
v_call: TRBV7-9
j_call: TRBJ1-1

cdr3_nt: TGTGCCAGCTCACCACAGGGCAGGGCCGGGGAGACCCAGTACTTC
cdr3_aa: CASSPQGRAGETQYF
clone_size: NA
cdr3_length: 15
d_call: NA
v_call: TRBV18
j_call: TRBJ2-5